The rows below give T cell receptor beta chains drawn from one sample of a study of graft-versus-host responses after intestinal transplantation. No antigen is known for these receptors. Assay used: immunoSEQ multiplex PCR; TCRdb lists only in-frame clones, some missing. The data hold approximately 100,000 clones, with 80% to 95% observed a single time. The sample was unstimulated CD8+ T cells sorted from spleen or lymph node cells, taken before intestinal transplant. The receptors originated from a human donor who received an intestinal transplant. Both conserved end residues are part of each CDR3. The D gene is left open where the match is weak.

j_gene: TRBJ1-5
v_gene: TRBV4-1
d_gene: .
CDR3aa: CASSHPPLGRYQPQHF

j_gene: TRBJ2-2
v_gene: TRBV6-1
d_gene: .
CDR3aa: CASSEEFSLTTGELFF

j_gene: TRBJ1-1
v_gene: TRBV2
d_gene: .
CDR3aa: CASSDESGVWIMNTEAFF

j_gene: TRBJ2-1
v_gene: TRBV5-1
d_gene: .
CDR3aa: CASSLYGGNEQFF

j_gene: TRBJ2-7
v_gene: TRBV11-2
d_gene: TRBD2
CDR3aa: CASSGGGISSYEQYF

j_gene: TRBJ2-7
v_gene: TRBV30
d_gene: TRBD2
CDR3aa: CAWSQTRTSGGPDF

j_gene: TRBJ2-3
v_gene: TRBV29-1
d_gene: TRBD2
CDR3aa: CSVGRDYRPTREDTQYF

j_gene: TRBJ2-7
v_gene: TRBV7-2
d_gene: .
CDR3aa: CASSPGGYEQYF

j_gene: TRBJ1-1
v_gene: TRBV7-9
d_gene: .
CDR3aa: CASSAREGGTEAFF

j_gene: TRBJ1-5
v_gene: TRBV19
d_gene: TRBD1
CDR3aa: CASSIRDRYLPNQPQHF

j_gene: TRBJ2-7
v_gene: TRBV10-3
d_gene: .
CDR3aa: CAISESGSGEQYF

j_gene: TRBJ1-2
v_gene: TRBV6-5
d_gene: .
CDR3aa: CASSYSIGGNGYTF

j_gene: TRBJ2-1
v_gene: TRBV6-5
d_gene: .
CDR3aa: CASSYSDGGEQFF

j_gene: TRBJ1-1
v_gene: TRBV27
d_gene: .
CDR3aa: CASSLLGRLNTEAFF

j_gene: TRBJ1-1
v_gene: TRBV18
d_gene: .
CDR3aa: CASSEGNTEAFF

j_gene: TRBJ2-7
v_gene: TRBV10-3
d_gene: TRBD1
CDR3aa: CAISESTGTGAYEQYF

j_gene: TRBJ2-3
v_gene: TRBV15
d_gene: TRBD1
CDR3aa: CATSGTTGAGTDTQYF

j_gene: TRBJ1-5
v_gene: TRBV4-1
d_gene: .
CDR3aa: CASSQLRGQGQPQHF

j_gene: TRBJ2-3
v_gene: TRBV27
d_gene: .
CDR3aa: CATASTDTQYF

j_gene: TRBJ1-6
v_gene: TRBV6-5
d_gene: .
CDR3aa: CASSYWVEGGNSPLHF

j_gene: TRBJ1-2
v_gene: TRBV7-6
d_gene: .
CDR3aa: CASSLDGGAGYTF

j_gene: TRBJ2-1
v_gene: TRBV5-1
d_gene: .
CDR3aa: CASSLDLSSYNEQFF

j_gene: TRBJ2-3
v_gene: TRBV19
d_gene: .
CDR3aa: CASYTADTQYF

j_gene: TRBJ2-7
v_gene: TRBV6-5
d_gene: TRBD1
CDR3aa: CASSHRDSLYEQYF

j_gene: TRBJ1-2
v_gene: TRBV11-2
d_gene: .
CDR3aa: CASSLGKSTFGVGYTF

j_gene: TRBJ2-5
v_gene: TRBV18
d_gene: .
CDR3aa: CASSPPGLPETQYF

j_gene: TRBJ2-2
v_gene: TRBV5-1
d_gene: .
CDR3aa: CASSFRAGELFF

j_gene: TRBJ2-2
v_gene: TRBV11-2
d_gene: TRBD2
CDR3aa: CASSFRRGGNTGELFF

j_gene: TRBJ2-1
v_gene: TRBV27
d_gene: TRBD2
CDR3aa: CASSLWSGGAYNEQFF

j_gene: TRBJ1-2
v_gene: TRBV19
d_gene: .
CDR3aa: CASIGTIEGGVLNGYTF

j_gene: TRBJ1-4
v_gene: TRBV2
d_gene: .
CDR3aa: CASSLPLMANEKLFF

j_gene: TRBJ2-2
v_gene: TRBV6-5
d_gene: .
CDR3aa: CASSSTAGELFF

j_gene: TRBJ2-7
v_gene: TRBV2
d_gene: TRBD2
CDR3aa: CASSEWRTSGVTYEQYF

j_gene: TRBJ1-2
v_gene: TRBV7-6
d_gene: .
CDR3aa: CASSLAGTSDPYGYTF

j_gene: TRBJ2-1
v_gene: TRBV6-5
d_gene: .
CDR3aa: CASSYLMGQLYNEQFF

j_gene: TRBJ2-5
v_gene: TRBV9
d_gene: TRBD2
CDR3aa: CASSVAGGYQETQYF

j_gene: TRBJ1-1
v_gene: TRBV27
d_gene: .
CDR3aa: CASSLVGGNTEAFF

j_gene: TRBJ2-5
v_gene: TRBV5-6
d_gene: .
CDR3aa: CASSTAGDQETQYF

j_gene: TRBJ1-1
v_gene: TRBV28
d_gene: .
CDR3aa: CASSYKPPGYEDTEAFF

j_gene: TRBJ2-7
v_gene: TRBV12-5
d_gene: .
CDR3aa: CASGSSGENEQYF

j_gene: TRBJ1-1
v_gene: TRBV9
d_gene: TRBD1
CDR3aa: CASSEDRGVNTEAFF

j_gene: TRBJ1-1
v_gene: TRBV11-1
d_gene: .
CDR3aa: CASSLKGSVWPEAFF

j_gene: TRBJ1-2
v_gene: TRBV5-1
d_gene: .
CDR3aa: CASSFSSGNYGYTF

j_gene: TRBJ1-4
v_gene: TRBV7-9
d_gene: .
CDR3aa: CASSKQGPDELFF

j_gene: TRBJ1-1
v_gene: TRBV4-1
d_gene: .
CDR3aa: CASSQGPLKGLGNTEAFF

j_gene: TRBJ2-1
v_gene: TRBV19
d_gene: TRBD1
CDR3aa: CASRVTGGFNEQFF

j_gene: TRBJ2-5
v_gene: TRBV2
d_gene: TRBD1
CDR3aa: CASSTIRDRGRETQYF